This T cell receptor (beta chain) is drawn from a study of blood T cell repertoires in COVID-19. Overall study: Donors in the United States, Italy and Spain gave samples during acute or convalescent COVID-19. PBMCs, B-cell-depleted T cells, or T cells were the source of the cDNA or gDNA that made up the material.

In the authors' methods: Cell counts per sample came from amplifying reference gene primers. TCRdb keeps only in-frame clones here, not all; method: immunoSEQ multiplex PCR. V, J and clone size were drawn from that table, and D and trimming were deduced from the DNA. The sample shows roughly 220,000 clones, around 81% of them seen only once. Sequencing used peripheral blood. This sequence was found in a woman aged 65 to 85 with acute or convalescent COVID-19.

The CDR3 DNA sequence: TGTGCCAGCGCCCCTTTCCGGGACAGGGTACGCGAGCAGTACTTC. Translation gives CASAPFRDRVREQYF. This sequence joins TRBV27 and TRBJ2-7; TRBD1 matches 9 bases. V dropped 8 bases and J dropped 6; count of bases not matched to a gene: 14. The length of the CDR3 is 15 residues. Germline V CDR1 and CDR2: MNHEY, SMNVEV (reference sequence).